What follows is one T cell receptor beta chain and its context. These data belong to a study of CD8+ T cells in alopecia areata. The authors extracted RNA and reverse transcribed it into cDNA as the sequencing template. The method was immunoSEQ multiplex PCR; TCRdb's version includes in-frame clones alone and lacks a portion of them. The sample lists 200,000 to 250,000 clones; about three fifths were seen once. Trimming cost V 3 bases and J 8 bases; bases outside gene matches: 4. Germline CDR1 is SEHNR and CDR2 is FQNEAQ (reference sequence). This CDR3 comprises 14 residues. The clonotype originates from a human donor with alopecia areata. The chain employs TRBV7-9 and TRBJ1-4; TRBD1 matches 9 bases. Sequenced here: CD4+ T cells sorted from blood, sampled at week 0. CDR3 loop: CASSFQGTGEKLFF. The CDR3 DNA reads TGTGCCAGCAGCTTCCAGGGGACAGGGGAAAAACTGTTTTTT. Based on the CDR3 plus reference TRBV7-9 and TRBJ1-4, the full variable domain is DTGVSQNPRHKITKRGQNVTFRCDPISEHNRLYWYRQTLGQGPEFLTYFQNEAQLEKSRLLSDRFSAERPKGSFSTLEIQRTEQGDSAMYLCASSFQGTGEKLFFGSGTQLSVL.